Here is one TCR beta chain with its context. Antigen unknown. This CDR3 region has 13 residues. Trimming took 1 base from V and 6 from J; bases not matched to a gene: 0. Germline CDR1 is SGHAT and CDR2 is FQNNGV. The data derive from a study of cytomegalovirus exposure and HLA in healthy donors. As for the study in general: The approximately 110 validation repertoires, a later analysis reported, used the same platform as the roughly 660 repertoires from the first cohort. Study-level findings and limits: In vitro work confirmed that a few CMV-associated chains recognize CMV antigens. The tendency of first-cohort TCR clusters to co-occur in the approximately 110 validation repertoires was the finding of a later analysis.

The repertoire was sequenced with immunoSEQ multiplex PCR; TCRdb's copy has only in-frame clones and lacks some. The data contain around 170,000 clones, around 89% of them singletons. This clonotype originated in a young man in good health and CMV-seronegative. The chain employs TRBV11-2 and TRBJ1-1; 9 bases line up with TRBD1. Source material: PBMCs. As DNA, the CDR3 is TGTGCCAGCAGCTTAGGGGACAGGGCTGAAGCTTTCTTT. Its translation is CASSLGDRAEAFF.